The present T cell receptor beta chain was sequenced within a study of T cells in Graves' hyperthyroidism and ophthalmopathy. Turning to the study itself: Pretreatment peripheral blood was obtained at initial diagnosis. The study, taken as a whole, reports: A model using 13 V-J features told ophthalmopathy apart from stable hyperthyroidism.

Germline-derived CDR1 and CDR2 are SGHAT and FQNNGV. There are 15 residues in the CDR3. The germline V and J ends were trimmed by 1 base and 2 bases, with 11 bases remaining between them. TCR beta CDR3 regions were amplified from RNA transcripts. When the TCR CDR3 underwent first-round RT-PCR, the HTBI primer set was used. MiXCR was run by TCRdb on the multiplex PCR reads, yielding one entry per CDR3 protein. The sample lists fewer than 250,000 distinct CDR3 sequences, around 17% occurring once. On this clonotype itself: The antigen is unknown.

J is TRBJ1-1 and V is TRBV11-2; a weak D match, TRBD1 (6 bases). Sequenced: blood. The receptor's source is a woman aged 18-29 years with Graves' ophthalmopathy. The CDR3 sequence: CASSLGGQYNTEAFF. CDR3 coding DNA: TGTGCCAGCAGCTTAGGAGGACAGTACAACACTGAAGCTTTCTTT. The full variable domain, in which reference TRBV11-2 and TRBJ1-1 provide the parts outside the CDR3, is EAGVAQSPRYKIIEKRQSVAFWCNPISGHATLYWYQQILGQGPKLLIQFQNNGVVDDSQLPKDRFSAERLKGVDSTLKIQPAKLEDSAVYLCASSLGGQYNTEAFFGQGTRLTVV.